Shown below are 27 T cell receptor beta chains from a single sample sequenced in a study of blood T cell repertoires in COVID-19. Sequencing used immunoSEQ multiplex PCR; TCRdb keeps in-frame clones, though not all of them. The repertoire holds roughly 500,000 clones, with 89% as singletons. The material sequenced was peripheral blood. These receptors were collected from a man aged 18 to 29 with COVID-19, enrolled during active disease.

This clone was counted once. The V gene is TRBV30, the J gene TRBJ2-1; 7 bases fit TRBD1. Trimming took 0 bases from V and 0 from J; bases not matched to a gene: 11. This CDR3 has 18 residues. The germline V gene encodes CDR1 GTSNPN and CDR2 SVGIG (reference sequence). DNA for the CDR3: TGTGCCTGGAGTGTTCTAGGGGACAGATTAAGCTCCTACAATGAGCAGTTCTTC. This codes for CAWSVLGDRLSSYNEQFF.

The chain employs TRBV2 and TRBJ2-5; 7 nucleotides agree with TRBD2. With V trimmed by 6 bases and J by 5 bases, 3 bases remained unmatched. Germline-derived CDR1 and CDR2 are SNHLY and FYNNEI. CDR3 length: 12 amino acids. The chain's CDR3 is CASRRERETQYF. The CDR3 nucleotides read TGTGCCAGCAGGCGGGAGCGGGAGACCCAGTACTTC.

The chain combines TRBV5-1 with TRBJ2-1; possibly TRBD2 for D (6 bases). CDR3 size: 18 residues. Germline V gives CDR1 SGHRS, CDR2 YFSETQ. Between the trimmed V and J ends, which lost 3 bases and 3 bases, there was a span of 22 bases. The CDR3 DNA sequence: TGCGCCAGCAGCTCCCGATTATCCGCGGGACTGTACTACAATGAGCAGTTCTTC. It is translated as CASSSRLSAGLYYNEQFF.

The chain has TRBV7-9 and TRBJ2-7; D unclear. Germline V gene data show CDR1 as SEHNR and CDR2 as FQNEAQ (reference sequence). V gave up 5 bases and J gave up 7 bases, with 9 bases separating them. The CDR3 contains 11 residues. CDR3 region: CASSPAREQYF. Written as DNA, the CDR3 is TGTGCCAGCAGCCCTGCTCGGGAGCAGTACTTC.

This chain connects TRBV10-3 to TRBJ1-5, with D possibly being TRBD1 (5 bases). The CDR3 sequence is 14 residues long. Trimming shortened V by 5 bases and J by 1 base, and 9 bases separated the two germline ends. Germline V gene lookup returns CDR1 ENHRY and CDR2 SYGVKD. CDR3 sequence: CAISKDISNQPQHF. CDR3 nucleotide sequence: TGTGCCATCAGTAAGGACATAAGCAATCAGCCCCAGCATTTT.

V and J are TRBV7-2 and TRBJ2-3; TRBD1 aligns across 8 bases. CDR3 length: 16 residues. The V gene's germline CDR1 is SGHTA and CDR2 FQGNSA. Trimming removed 3 bases from V and 0 bases from J; junction bases left unmatched: 5. The chain's CDR3 is CASSLGQDVSTDTQYF. In DNA, the CDR3 is TGTGCCAGCAGCTTGGGACAGGATGTTAGCACAGATACGCAGTATTTT.

The chain uses TRBV11-3 and TRBJ2-3, with TRBD2 identical over 8 bases. CDR1 and CDR2 (germline): SGHNT, YENEEA. With 1 base clipped from V and 6 bases from J, the junction kept 9 bases outside the gene matches. This CDR3 is 16 amino acids long. Written as DNA, the CDR3 is TGTGCCAGCAGCTTAGCGGTCCAGCGGGAGCTGGATACGCAGTATTTT. Translating it yields CASSLAVQRELDTQYF.

The V gene is TRBV18, the J gene TRBJ2-3, with D perhaps matching TRBD1 (7 bases). Per the germline V gene, CDR1 is KGHSH and CDR2 is LQKENI. The CDR3 length is 15 residues. Trimming removed 3 bases at V and 3 bases at J, with 13 bases between. DNA for the CDR3: TGTGCCAGCTCACCTCCCCCAGGGGGGACAGATACGCAGTATTTT. Its translation: CASSPPPGGTDTQYF.

The rearrangement links TRBV7-2 to TRBJ1-1; 10 bases align to TRBD1. Germline V gene sequence: CDR1 SGHTA, CDR2 FQGNSA. This CDR3 region has 15 residues. The V segment lost 4 bases and the J segment 8 bases; nucleotides outside the gene matches: 10. CDR3: CASSSQGQGRTEAFF. Written as DNA, the CDR3 is TGTGCCAGCAGCTCCCAGGGACAGGGGAGGACGGAAGCTTTCTTT.

Written as DNA, the CDR3 is TGTGCCAGCTCACCACGACAGGGGGCAAAGGATGAGCAGTTCTTC. Its protein product is CASSPRQGAKDEQFF. This rearrangement joins TRBV18 to TRBJ2-1; 10 nucleotides align to TRBD1. Trimming at V came to 1 base and at J to 8 bases, leaving 5 bases not matched to a gene. The germline V gene has CDR1 KGHSH and CDR2 LQKENI. There are 15 residues in the CDR3.

This chain joins TRBV27 and TRBJ1-1; 11 bases map to TRBD1. The CDR3 length is 17 residues. Trimming took 6 bases from V and 1 from J; bases not matched to a gene: 10. The germline gives CDR1 MNHEY, CDR2 SMNVEV (reference sequence). The CDR3 sequence is CASRAMDRGLGNTEAFF. CDR3 sequence (DNA): TGTGCCAGCAGGGCTATGGACAGGGGGCTTGGGAACACTGAAGCTTTCTTT.

The chain uses TRBV18 and TRBJ1-1; 8 bases match TRBD1. The V gene's germline CDR1 is KGHSH and CDR2 LQKENI. Trimming removed 4 bases from V and 6 bases from J; junction bases left unmatched: 4. This CDR3 comprises 13 residues. This CDR3 reads CASSLTGDAEAFF. CDR3 DNA sequence: TGTGCCAGCTCACTGACAGGGGACGCTGAAGCTTTCTTT.

This chain links TRBV29-1 with TRBJ1-1, with D possibly being TRBD1 (5 bases). The CDR3 extends over 15 amino acids. Per the germline V gene, CDR1 is SQVTM and CDR2 is ANQGSEA. Trimming removed 4 bases at V and 0 bases at J, with 15 bases between. CDR3 sequence (DNA): TGCAGCGTTGCTAGACAGCCCCTCATGAACACTGAAGCTTTCTTT. It is translated as CSVARQPLMNTEAFF.

The chain uses TRBV27 and TRBJ2-1, with 7 bases matching TRBD2. J gave up 4 bases and V 5 bases, and 11 bases lay outside the gene matches. Germline CDR1 and CDR2: MNHEY and SMNVEV (reference sequence). This CDR3 contains 16 residues. This CDR3 is CASSPARASGYNEQFF. In DNA, the CDR3 is TGTGCCAGCAGTCCCGCGCGGGCTAGCGGATACAATGAGCAGTTCTTC.

The chain recombines TRBV15 with TRBJ2-7; tentative D call: TRBD1 (5 bases). The CDR3 consists of 14 residues. Trimming took 0 bases from V and 3 from J, leaving 9 bases between them. The V gene's germline CDR1 is LNHNV and CDR2 YYDKDF (reference sequence). The CDR3 loop is CATSRDQGNYEQYF. CDR3 DNA: TGTGCCACCAGCAGAGATCAGGGAAACTACGAGCAGTACTTC.

This clone was seen once. This chain connects TRBV7-3 to TRBJ2-1, with TRBD2 matching over 14 bases. J gave up 8 bases and V 4 bases, and 13 bases lay outside the gene matches. The germline V gene has CDR1 SGHTA and CDR2 FQGTGA. The CDR3 consists of 18 residues. As DNA, the CDR3 is TGTGCCAGCAGCTACAGCCCCGGGACTAGCGGGAGTCTGGATGAGCAGTTCTTC. Translated: CASSYSPGTSGSLDEQFF.

The genes are TRBV5-4 and TRBJ2-2; D may be TRBD1 (6 bases). V was clipped by 4 bases and J by 1 base, with 11 bases between them. CDR1 is SGHNT, CDR2 YYREEE, per germline (reference sequence). This CDR3 is built from 15 residues. The CDR3 loop is CASSTLTGNTGELFF. The CDR3 bases are TGTGCCAGCAGCACCCTGACAGGGAACACCGGGGAGCTGTTTTTT.

The V call is TRBV5-6, the J call TRBJ1-6; D not certain. V lost 2 bases, J lost 10 bases, and 16 bases lay in between. The germline V gene encodes CDR1 SGHDT and CDR2 YYEEEE. The CDR3 is 15 residues long. The CDR3, as DNA: TGTGCCAGCAGCTTAGAACCCCGCGGAGGGTCACCCCTCCACTTT. Its translation: CASSLEPRGGSPLHF.

The V call is TRBV19, the J call TRBJ2-7, with TRBD2 identical over 11 bases. The CDR3 totals 15 residues. After removal of 7 bases from V and 3 bases from J, the junction contained 8 bases not matched to a gene. From germline, CDR1 is LNHDA and CDR2 SQIVND (reference sequence). The CDR3 sequence is CASKPTSGSSYEQYF. CDR3 sequence (DNA): TGTGCCAGTAAGCCAACTAGCGGGAGCAGCTACGAGCAGTACTTC.

The chain combines TRBV18 with TRBJ2-7; maybe TRBD2 (5 bases). This CDR3 has 14 residues. Germline V gene sequence: CDR1 KGHSH, CDR2 LQKENI. V was pared by 6 bases and J by 2 bases, with 14 bases between. CDR3 in amino acids: CASSAGVATYEQYF. Written as DNA, the CDR3 is TGTGCCAGCTCCGCCGGGGTTGCAACCTACGAGCAGTACTTC.

The V gene is TRBV6-5, the J gene TRBJ2-7; D is unresolved. The length of the CDR3 is 15 residues. Between the trimmed V and J ends, which lost 6 bases and 4 bases, there was a span of 19 bases. The germline V gene has CDR1 MNHEY and CDR2 SVGAGI. Here the CDR3 DNA reads TGTGCCAGCAGCAATCACAAGAGGAGTTCGTACGAGCAGTACTTC. It specifies CASSNHKRSSYEQYF.

The V gene is TRBV12-3 or TRBV12-4, the J gene TRBJ2-2; D uncertain. V was clipped by 6 bases and J by 7 bases, with 12 bases between them. The CDR3 extends over 13 amino acids. CDR3 in DNA: TGTGCCAGCAGCTGGAGTAGGATCGGGGAGCTGTTTTTT. This encodes CASSWSRIGELFF.

The gene calls are TRBV30 and TRBJ2-3; 10 bases map to TRBD2. Germline V gene sequence: CDR1 GTSNPN, CDR2 SVGIG (reference sequence). The CDR3 is 17 amino acids. V dropped 2 bases and J dropped 5; count of bases not matched to a gene: 13. The CDR3 loop reads CAWSNGSLAGVRDTQYF. The CDR3 region has the DNA TGTGCCTGGAGTAACGGGAGTCTAGCGGGAGTTCGAGATACGCAGTATTTT.

This chain uses TRBV19 with TRBJ1-1; D is possibly TRBD1 (5 bases). Germline CDR1 LNHDA, CDR2 SQIVND (reference sequence). The CDR3 has 10 residues. Trimming removed 10 bases from V and 7 bases from J, with 10 bases in between. CDR3 in DNA: TGTGCCACAGCCAGGGATGAAGCTTTCTTT. This codes for CATARDEAFF. The complete variable domain, with remaining parts taken from reference TRBV19 and TRBJ1-1, reads DGGITQSPKYLFRKEGQNVTLSCEQNLNHDAMYWYRQDPGQGLRLIYYSQIVNDFQKGDIAEGYSVSREKKESFPLTVTSAQKNPTAFYLCATARDEAFFGQGTRLTVV.

Concerning this clone itself: The sample holds other DNA sequences that translate to the same CDR3. The J gene is TRBJ1-5, the V gene TRBV6-5; D may be TRBD1 (5 bases). Germline V CDR1 and CDR2: MNHEY, SVGAGI. The CDR3 has 14 residues. Trimming pared 6 bases from V and 6 bases from J, leaving 15 bases between. This chain's CDR3 is CASRSPGPGQPQHF. The CDR3 DNA is TGTGCCAGCAGATCTCCAGGGCCAGGTCAGCCCCAGCATTTT.

This clone was counted once. V gene TRBV5-1 combines with J gene TRBJ1-3; TRBD1 is a possible D gene (6 bases). This CDR3 is 14 amino acids long. V dropped 5 bases and J dropped 2 bases, with 11 bases sitting between them. Germline V gives CDR1 SGHRS, CDR2 YFSETQ. CDR3 protein: CASRSTGTGNTIYF. As DNA, the CDR3 is TGCGCCAGCAGAAGCACAGGGACTGGAAACACCATATATTTT.

The chain carries TRBV18 and TRBJ1-1; possibly TRBD1 for D (5 bases). This CDR3 contains 13 residues. Germline-derived CDR1 and CDR2 are KGHSH and LQKENI. Trimming shortened V by 2 bases and J by 6 bases, and 10 bases separated the two germline ends. The CDR3 DNA reads as TGTGCCAGCTCACCAATAGGGGAGGCTGAAGCTTTCTTT. Encoded protein: CASSPIGEAEAFF.